This T cell receptor (beta chain) was retrieved from a study of early T cells in non-severe SARS-CoV-2 infection (dated by TCRdb to the early 2020s). Regarding the complete study: Because TCR sequencing was done on bulk RNA from unsorted whole blood, the alpha and beta chains could not be paired.

There are many counts of this clonotype. Its target antigen remains unknown. The input lacks base qualities; no much larger clone sits a single base away. The protocol used for the library was 5' RACE. The instrument given in TCRdb is NextSeq 500. Unique molecular identifiers were attached to individual cDNA molecules in the TCR library protocol so that sequencing error and PCR bias could be corrected. Both TCR alpha and beta chains were sequenced, and tight co-correlation was observed between alpha and beta sequence abundances in each sample. Concerning the study's data processing: Decombinator V4 was used to annotate the V gene, J gene and CDR3 of the TCR sequences. Expanded TCRs were defined as changing significantly between any two time points under a Poisson model with p below 0.0001. TCR abundances were normalised to the total number of TCRs sequenced per sample and expressed as counts per million. MAIT TCRs were defined by TRAV1-2 paired with TRAJ12, TRAJ20 or TRAJ33, and iNKT TCRs by TRAV10 paired with TRAJ18. A search of VDJdb, accessed on 1 November 2021, was run for TCRs annotated to CMV, EBV and SARS-CoV-2, with TCRs annotated for multiple antigens excluded. TCRdb took the public reads, trimmed them with fastp at Q25, ran MiXCR for clone calling and kept in-frame beta chains. Each record represents a unique CDR3 protein, reported with the most common genes and DNA among its rows. TCRdb, not the authors, supplied the V and J calls. Across this sample there are roughly 41,000 distinct CDR3 sequences, with roughly 4.3% seen only once. The ten largest clones add up to around 4.5% of the sample.

This was a case-control study nested in a cohort of healthcare workers in London, UK, who had nasopharyngeal swab PCR tests and blood samples taken every week. Between 23 and 31 March 2020, the week of the UK lockdown, healthcare workers were enrolled and then followed up weekly for as long as 16 weeks. What the research found in general, with its limitations: VDJdb matching was skewed toward anti-spike CD8 responses and likely underestimated virus-specific expansions by missing private and CD4 specificities.

Cut back by 2 bases and 1 base, the V and J ends lie 10 bases apart. The germline V gene (reference sequence) gives CDR1 as SGHNT and CDR2 as YYREEE. The CDR3 has 15 amino acids, counting the end cysteine and phenylalanine. This entry keeps only the CDR3 DNA: 45 bases, framed from base 1. The source is an adult who was a healthcare worker with PCR-confirmed SARS-CoV-2 infection or an uninfected control (not recorded which). The specimen was whole blood. Here the chain combines TRBV5-4 and TRBJ2-1; the D assignment is uncertain and may be TRBD1 or TRBD2, with 5 bases supporting each. The CDR3 reads as follows: CASSFGGRSYNEQFF. The DNA sequence is as follows: TGTGCCAGCAGCTTTGGGGGACGTTCCTACAATGAGCAGTTCTTC.